This T cell receptor (beta chain) stems from a study of T cell changes during pregnancy in multiple sclerosis. Germline trimming cut 4 bases from V and 1 base from J; bases unmatched to any gene: 1. The V gene's germline CDR1 is SNHLY and CDR2 FYNNEI. The length of the CDR3 is 14 residues. The repertoire was sequenced with immunoSEQ multiplex PCR; TCRdb's copy has only in-frame clones and lacks some. This sample has roughly 40,000 clones; 92% occur once, and the top ten carry around 0.73%. The chain carries TRBV2 and TRBJ1-2, with TRBD1 identical over 9 bases. The TCR sequence derives from a female donor with multiple sclerosis, enrolled in a pregnancy study. The source material was CD4+ T cells from peripheral blood mononuclear cells, sampled before pregnancy. The DNA for the CDR3 is TGTGCCAGCAGTGTGGGACAGGGTAACTATGGCTACACCTTC. Translating it yields CASSVGQGNYGYTF.